The 27 T cell receptor beta chains below were found in one sample sequenced in a study of T cells in Graves' hyperthyroidism and ophthalmopathy. RNA transcripts gave rise to amplified TCR beta CDR3 regions. The HTBI set primed first-round TCR CDR3 RT-PCR. MiXCR, applied by TCRdb to the multiplex PCR reads, yields one record per CDR3 protein. This sample has about half a million distinct CDR3 sequences, with about 22% found just once. Input material: blood. These TCRs come from an older woman with Graves' ophthalmopathy.

This clonotype appeared many times. The chain couples TRBV28 to TRBJ1-1; 8 bases map to TRBD1. Germline lookup yields CDR1 MDHEN and CDR2 SYDVKM. The CDR3 contains 15 residues. The V segment lost 7 bases and the J segment 3 bases; nucleotides outside the gene matches: 10. In DNA, the CDR3 is TGTGCCAGCACCAAAGGGGGACAGGCATACACTGAAGCTTTCTTT. Translated, it gives CASTKGGQAYTEAFF.

The rearrangement uses TRBV20-1 and TRBJ2-4; D is undetermined. CDR1 and CDR2 (germline): DFQATT, SNEGSKA (reference sequence). This CDR3 is 13 amino acids long. V lost 1 base and J 0 bases, leaving 4 bases between the germline ends. The CDR3 protein is CSARGGAKNIQYF. The CDR3 DNA follows: TGCAGTGCTAGAGGAGGAGCCAAAAACATTCAGTACTTC.

This sequence joins TRBV20-1 and TRBJ1-2, with 8 nucleotides matching TRBD1. J lost 4 bases, V lost 2 bases, and 15 bases had no gene match. Germline V lookup: CDR1 DFQATT, CDR2 SNEGSKA (reference sequence). This CDR3 is built from 17 residues. The CDR3 spells CSARSRGDPTGVYGYTF. The CDR3, as DNA: TGCAGTGCTAGATCACGGGGTGACCCGACAGGGGTCTATGGCTACACCTTC.

Only one count was recorded for this clonotype. The junction shows a germline mismatch at one end, possibly a read error. V is TRBV11-1 and J is TRBJ1-4; 11 bases fit TRBD1. The CDR3 is made up of 15 amino acids. Germline CDR1 and CDR2: SGHAT and FQDESV (reference sequence). This CDR3 is CASSQGQGAKEKLFF. CDR3 DNA: TGCGCCAGCAGCCAAGGACAGGGGGCAAAGGAAAAACTGTTTTTT.

This chain's CDR3 is CASSRGSGGTAYEQYF. The CDR3 coding sequence is TGTGCCAGCAGCAGGGGGTCCGGCGGAACCGCCTACGAGCAGTACTTC. The V gene is TRBV7-2, the J gene TRBJ2-7; a possible D gene is TRBD1 (6 bases). The V end was cut by 5 bases, the J end by 2 bases, with 19 bases between. Per germline, CDR1 SGHTA and CDR2 FQGNSA. The CDR3 has 16 residues.

The chain combines TRBV4-3 with TRBJ2-3; D ambiguous. The CDR3 consists of 15 residues. Between the trimmed V and J ends, which lost 0 bases and 1 base, there was a span of 8 bases. Per germline, CDR1 LGHNA and CDR2 YSLEER. CDR3 amino acids: CASSQEKIRTDTQYF. The CDR3 DNA reads TGCGCCAGCAGCCAAGAAAAGATACGCACAGATACGCAGTATTTT.

The chain carries TRBV6-5 and TRBJ2-2; D is undetermined. V gave up 0 bases and J gave up 6 bases, with 11 bases separating them. The germline CDR1 and CDR2 sequences are MNHEY and SVGAGI. CDR3 length equals 15 residues. The CDR3 region is CASSYSGFDSGELFF. Written as DNA, the CDR3 is TGTGCCAGCAGTTACTCAGGGTTTGATTCCGGGGAGCTGTTTTTT.

This clonotype was seen repeatedly, ten times or more. The chain is built from TRBV2 and TRBJ1-1; 7 bases are a match to TRBD1. CDR1 is SNHLY and CDR2 is FYNNEI in the germline V gene. This CDR3 has 14 residues. With 6 bases clipped from V and 5 bases from J, the junction kept 9 bases outside the gene matches. Written as DNA, the CDR3 is TGTGCCAGCAGGGTCGGACAGGTCCGGACTGAAGCTTTCTTT. Its translation is CASRVGQVRTEAFF. Full variable domain (rest looked up from reference TRBV2 and TRBJ1-1): EPEVTQTPSHQVTQMGQEVILRCVPISNHLYFYWYRQILGQKVEFLVSFYNNEISEKSEIFDDQFSVERPDGSNFTLKIRSTKLEDSAMYFCASRVGQVRTEAFFGQGTRLTVV.

This clonotype was seen ten or more times. The V gene is TRBV2, the J gene TRBJ1-1; no clear D. Germline CDR1 reads SNHLY; CDR2 reads FYNNEI. V shed 2 bases and J shed 1 base, with 14 bases lying between them. This CDR3 is built from 16 residues. The CDR3 loop is CASSENPGLPNTEAFF. CDR3 DNA: TGTGCCAGCAGTGAAAACCCTGGACTACCGAACACTGAAGCTTTCTTT. The whole variable domain, remainder taken from reference TRBV2 and TRBJ1-1, is EPEVTQTPSHQVTQMGQEVILRCVPISNHLYFYWYRQILGQKVEFLVSFYNNEISEKSEIFDDQFSVERPDGSNFTLKIRSTKLEDSAMYFCASSENPGLPNTEAFFGQGTRLTVV.

This clonotype was detected a few times. The chain combines TRBV20-1 with TRBJ1-3; tentative D call: TRBD1 (6 bases). Germline V gene sequence: CDR1 DFQATT, CDR2 SNEGSKA (reference sequence). Trimming removed 4 bases at V and 2 bases at J, with 9 bases between. There are 13 residues in the CDR3. CDR3 DNA: TGCAGTGCTACACAGGGCACTGGAAACACCATATATTTT. Translated: CSATQGTGNTIYF.

J is TRBJ2-6 and V is TRBV12-3 or TRBV12-4; D gene ambiguous. V lost 5 bases, J lost 0 bases, and 11 bases lay in between. The CDR3 sequence is 16 residues long. The CDR3 nucleotides read TGTGCCAGCAGTAGAGATCAGCGCTCTGGGGCCAACGTCCTGACTTTC. It encodes CASSRDQRSGANVLTF.

This rearrangement joins TRBV28 to TRBJ1-2; tentatively, D is TRBD1 (6 bases). This CDR3 spans 13 amino acids. Germline V gene lookup returns CDR1 MDHEN and CDR2 SYDVKM. V lost 2 bases to trimming and J lost 7 bases, with 11 bases between them. The CDR3 is CASSLPGASGYTF. In DNA form, the CDR3 reads TGTGCCAGCAGTTTACCGGGGGCCTCTGGCTACACCTTC.

This clonotype was counted between two and nine times. The rearrangement links TRBV20-1 to TRBJ2-1, with 9 bases matching TRBD1. This CDR3 comprises 14 residues. V gave up 5 bases and J gave up 5 bases; unmatched junction bases: 7. Looked up from germline, CDR1 is DFQATT and CDR2 is SNEGSKA (reference sequence). CDR3 sequence: CSAVTGQGDNEQFF. The CDR3 DNA reads TGCAGTGCTGTAACGGGACAGGGAGACAATGAGCAGTTCTTC.

This clonotype was detected a few times. This sequence joins TRBV6-5 and TRBJ2-1; D possibly matches TRBD1 or TRBD2 (5 bases each). The CDR3 is 18 residues long. V shed 2 bases and J shed 0 bases, with 17 bases lying between them. The V gene's germline CDR1 is MNHEY and CDR2 SVGAGI. The CDR3 bases are TGTGCCAGCAGTTACCGGCAGGGCGGGTACAACTCCTACAATGAGCAGTTCTTC. Encoded protein: CASSYRQGGYNSYNEQFF.

The table lists this clonotype with many counts. For the CDR3, the DNA is TGTGCCAGGGACGGAGGAATGAACACCGGGGAGCTGTTTTTT. This codes for CARDGGMNTGELFF. The chain is built from TRBV24-1 and TRBJ2-2; TRBD1 or TRBD2 may be the D gene (5 bases each). The CDR3 covers 14 residues. Germline CDR1 is KGHDR and CDR2 is SFDVKD. Trimming left V 11 bases short and J 1 base short, with 13 bases between.

The table lists this clonotype with many counts. This chain uses TRBV7-2 with TRBJ1-6, with TRBD1 as a possible D gene (5 bases). This CDR3 contains 12 residues. V gave up 3 bases and J gave up 9 bases, with 6 bases separating them. Germline CDR1 reads SGHTA; CDR2 reads FQGNSA. CDR3 in DNA: TGTGCCAGCAGCTTCAGGGCTTCACCCCTCCACTTT. The encoded protein is CASSFRASPLHF.

This clonotype appeared many times. V and J are TRBV3-1 and TRBJ1-1; tentatively, D is TRBD1 (5 bases). The CDR3 totals 14 residues. The germline V and J ends were trimmed by 1 base and 4 bases, with 10 bases remaining between them. Germline V gene lookup returns CDR1 LGHDT and CDR2 YNNKEL (reference sequence). The CDR3, as DNA: TGTGCCAGCAGCCAAGTCGGGGCTTTCACTGAAGCTTTCTTT. It specifies CASSQVGAFTEAFF.

The chain recombines TRBV27 with TRBJ2-2; tentatively, D is TRBD2 (6 bases). V was pared by 6 bases and J by 3 bases, with 11 bases between. The CDR3 consists of 14 residues. Germline V gene sequence: CDR1 MNHEY, CDR2 SMNVEV (reference sequence). The CDR3 loop reads CASSHGSDTGELFF. In DNA, the CDR3 is TGTGCCAGCAGCCACGGGAGCGACACCGGGGAGCTGTTTTTT.

The J gene is TRBJ2-3, the V gene TRBV9; D is tentatively TRBD1 or TRBD2 (7 bases each). Trimming took off 0 bases at V and 1 base at J, with 24 bases between the two ends. CDR1 and CDR2 (germline): SGDLS, YYNGEE. The CDR3 has 20 amino acids. CDR3 coding DNA: TGTGCCAGCAGCGTAGCCGGTGGGGGAGGGGGCCCCGAGGGCACAGATACGCAGTATTTT. This translates into CASSVAGGGGGPEGTDTQYF.

This clonotype was seen more than once but under ten times. The chain couples TRBV10-3 to TRBJ2-1, with TRBD2 as a possible D gene (5 bases). Germline V gene lookup returns CDR1 ENHRY and CDR2 SYGVKD. The CDR3 length is 13 residues. Trimming pared 8 bases from V and 5 bases from J, leaving 13 bases between. The CDR3 DNA follows: TGTGCCATCGGTCTAAAGGGAGACAATGAGCAGTTCTTC. Translating gives CAIGLKGDNEQFF.

In its sample, this clonotype was seen many times. The chain has TRBV28 and TRBJ1-5, with D unclear. The germline CDR1 and CDR2 sequences are MDHEN and SYDVKM. The CDR3 has 15 residues. Trimming removed 6 bases from V and 0 bases from J, with 12 bases in between. DNA for the CDR3: TGTGCCAGCAGCACACGGAGAAATAGCAATCAGCCCCAGCATTTT. Translating it yields CASSTRRNSNQPQHF.

This clonotype occurred a few times. The chain has TRBV9 and TRBJ1-3; D gene uncertain. The CDR3 runs 15 residues. CDR1 is SGDLS and CDR2 is YYNGEE in the germline V gene. V was clipped by 3 bases and J by 1 base, with 11 bases between them. The CDR3 DNA reads TGTGCCAGCAGCGACGTGGGCAAATCTGGAAACACCATATATTTT. Encoded protein: CASSDVGKSGNTIYF.

This clonotype was found once. The chain combines TRBV10-3 with TRBJ1-5; D not certain. Trimming stripped 5 bases from V and 5 bases from J, with 13 bases between. The CDR3 has 14 residues. CDR1 ENHRY and CDR2 SYGVKD come from the germline V gene. CDR3 protein: CAISPGMDYQPQHF. The DNA for the CDR3 is TGTGCCATCAGTCCTGGGATGGATTATCAGCCCCAGCATTTT.

This clonotype has ten or more counts. CDR3 residues: CASSMSRGPGQPQHF. For the CDR3, the DNA is TGTGCCAGCAGCATGAGCAGGGGGCCTGGTCAGCCCCAGCATTTT. This chain connects TRBV11-2 to TRBJ1-5; 8 nucleotides agree with TRBD1. The V gene end was trimmed by 5 bases and the J gene end by 6 bases; junction bases not matched to a gene: 9. CDR3 length: 15 residues. The germline V gene encodes CDR1 SGHAT and CDR2 FQNNGV. The entire variable domain, with the rest obtained from reference TRBV11-2 and TRBJ1-5, is as follows: EAGVAQSPRYKIIEKRQSVAFWCNPISGHATLYWYQQILGQGPKLLIQFQNNGVVDDSQLPKDRFSAERLKGVDSTLKIQPAKLEDSAVYLCASSMSRGPGQPQHFGDGTRLSIL.

At least ten counts were recorded for this clonotype. The CDR3 loop is CASSERTAKEAEAFF. CDR3 sequence (DNA): TGTGCCAGCAGTGAAAGGACAGCCAAAGAAGCGGAAGCTTTCTTT. This chain uses TRBV2 with TRBJ1-1; maybe TRBD1 (6 bases). This CDR3 has 15 residues. The V end lost 2 bases, the J end lost 8 bases, and 18 bases lay between the germline ends. Germline CDR1 SNHLY, CDR2 FYNNEI.

This clonotype was seen many times. CDR3 nucleotide sequence: TGTGCCAGCAGCTTAGCGGGCCCCGGGGGCTACACCTTC. Protein: CASSLAGPGGYTF. V and J are TRBV11-2 and TRBJ1-2; D is uncertain. Trimming shortened V by 1 base and J by 8 bases, and 11 bases separated the two germline ends. Germline assignment: CDR1 SGHAT and CDR2 FQNNGV. The CDR3 extends over 13 amino acids. The full variable domain, completed using reference TRBV11-2 and TRBJ1-2, is EAGVAQSPRYKIIEKRQSVAFWCNPISGHATLYWYQQILGQGPKLLIQFQNNGVVDDSQLPKDRFSAERLKGVDSTLKIQPAKLEDSAVYLCASSLAGPGGYTFGSGTRLTVV.

The rearrangement joins TRBV3-1 to TRBJ1-4; D uncertain. The germline gives CDR1 LGHDT, CDR2 YNNKEL (reference sequence). CDR3 size: 15 residues. The V end was cut by 2 bases, the J end by 8 bases, with 15 bases between. CDR3 sequence (DNA): TGTGCCAGCAGCCAATTAACGCGGGGAAGCGAAAAACTGTTTTTT. As protein: CASSQLTRGSEKLFF. Complete variable domain (other parts from reference TRBV3-1 and TRBJ1-4): DTAVSQTPKYLVTQMGNDKSIKCEQNLGHDTMYWYKQDSKKFLKIMFSYNNKELIINETVPNRFSPKSPDKAHLNLHINSLELGDSAVYFCASSQLTRGSEKLFFGSGTQLSVL.